The rows below give T cell receptor beta chains drawn from one sample of a study of PD-1 blockade in classical Hodgkin lymphoma. TCRdb keeps only in-frame clones here, not all; method: immunoSEQ multiplex PCR. This sample carries some 60,000 clones, more than 75% of them seen once, and the ten largest clones take 9.7%. The sample here was peripheral blood mononuclear cells (PBMCs), taken at baseline. The receptors here all came from a human donor with classical Hodgkin lymphoma. Both conserved end residues are part of each CDR3. Fields, in order: D gene, V gene, CDR3 length, CDR3 protein. A D gene is named only where the DNA matches it firmly.

D gene: TRBD2; V gene: TRBV5-4; CDR3 length: 16; CDR3 protein: CASSLLAGGSYNEQFF
D gene: -; V gene: TRBV27; CDR3 length: 13; CDR3 protein: CASSTGPLYGYTF
D gene: -; V gene: TRBV11-2; CDR3 length: 13; CDR3 protein: CASSLEGLNEQFF
D gene: TRBD1; V gene: TRBV2; CDR3 length: 13; CDR3 protein: CATRYGQENEQFF
D gene: -; V gene: TRBV30; CDR3 length: 12; CDR3 protein: CAWTPGLNEQFF
D gene: -; V gene: TRBV7-8; CDR3 length: 16; CDR3 protein: CASSLGTQYSNQPQHF
D gene: TRBD1; V gene: TRBV7-9; CDR3 length: 14; CDR3 protein: CASSSRQGGEKLFF
D gene: TRBD2; V gene: TRBV28; CDR3 length: 15; CDR3 protein: CASSLWGLAGDEQFF
D gene: -; V gene: TRBV5-4; CDR3 length: 16; CDR3 protein: CASSLLIGTRQETQYF
D gene: TRBD1; V gene: TRBV11-2; CDR3 length: 20; CDR3 protein: CASSLEGWLGQGLKYNEQFF
D gene: -; V gene: TRBV27; CDR3 length: 18; CDR3 protein: CASSFTSPSGVSDYGYTF
D gene: -; V gene: TRBV27; CDR3 length: 15; CDR3 protein: CASSRDTSSTDTQYF
D gene: TRBD1; V gene: TRBV11-1; CDR3 length: 13; CDR3 protein: CASSLGIGQGQYF
D gene: TRBD2; V gene: TRBV10-2; CDR3 length: 16; CDR3 protein: CASSPSGRPLTDTQYF
D gene: TRBD2; V gene: TRBV5-1; CDR3 length: 17; CDR3 protein: CASSLTGTSGNTGELFF
D gene: TRBD2; V gene: TRBV6-5; CDR3 length: 14; CDR3 protein: CASSPGLAENEQFF
D gene: -; V gene: TRBV18; CDR3 length: 16; CDR3 protein: CASSIREWGLNNEQFF
D gene: TRBD1; V gene: TRBV7-2; CDR3 length: 12; CDR3 protein: CASGTGINEQFF
D gene: -; V gene: TRBV6-5; CDR3 length: 15; CDR3 protein: CASSYSGTYTDTQYF
D gene: -; V gene: TRBV10-3; CDR3 length: 16; CDR3 protein: CAISVGTLRGTDTQYF
D gene: -; V gene: TRBV6-5; CDR3 length: 13; CDR3 protein: CASRNGGNQPQHF
D gene: TRBD1; V gene: TRBV10-2; CDR3 length: 14; CDR3 protein: CASIGTGAWNEQFF
D gene: -; V gene: TRBV10-3; CDR3 length: 16; CDR3 protein: CAISEQQEGRNNEQFF
D gene: TRBD1; V gene: TRBV7-9; CDR3 length: 15; CDR3 protein: CASSLGGQGVEKLFF